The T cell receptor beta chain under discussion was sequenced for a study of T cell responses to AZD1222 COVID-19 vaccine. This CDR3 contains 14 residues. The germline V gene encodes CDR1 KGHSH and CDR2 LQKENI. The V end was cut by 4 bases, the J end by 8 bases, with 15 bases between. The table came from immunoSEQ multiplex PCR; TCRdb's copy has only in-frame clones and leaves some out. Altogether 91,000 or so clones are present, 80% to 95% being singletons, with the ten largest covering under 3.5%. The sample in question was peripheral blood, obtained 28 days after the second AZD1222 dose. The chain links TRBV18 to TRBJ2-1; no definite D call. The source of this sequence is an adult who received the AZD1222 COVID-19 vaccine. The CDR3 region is CASSQSATGDEQFF. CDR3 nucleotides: TGTGCCAGCTCACAGTCCGCGACTGGGGATGAGCAGTTCTTC.